This TCR beta chain was recovered during a study of cytomegalovirus exposure and HLA in healthy donors. Study-level results: With later analysis, a missense DCLRE1C variant became linked to TCR beta V- and J-gene trimming. Using the classifier, cytomegalovirus status was reportedly diagnosed with high specificity and sensitivity. TCR beta sequences reportedly predicted most subjects' HLA-A and HLA-B alleles accurately.

This clone was counted only a few times. Antigen: not known. The V gene's germline CDR1 is SGHRS and CDR2 YFSETQ. V lost 1 base, J lost 0 bases, and 16 bases stayed unmatched. The CDR3 length is 20 residues. The primer mix had 60 Vbeta and 13 Jbeta primers. Using immunoSEQ multiplex PCR, the repertoire was profiled, and TCRdb retains in-frame clones only, with some absent. The table has 85,000 to 95,000 clones, 65% to 75% seen once; the top ten hold around 22%. V and J are TRBV5-1 and TRBJ2-3, with TRBD2 identical over 8 bases. The source is a man between 25 and 39 years old in good health and CMV-seropositive. The sample was PBMCs. The chain's CDR3 is CASSLRSGTSVPPSTDTQYF. The CDR3 nucleotides are TGCGCCAGCAGCTTGAGGTCTGGGACTAGTGTCCCCCCCAGCACAGATACGCAGTATTTT.